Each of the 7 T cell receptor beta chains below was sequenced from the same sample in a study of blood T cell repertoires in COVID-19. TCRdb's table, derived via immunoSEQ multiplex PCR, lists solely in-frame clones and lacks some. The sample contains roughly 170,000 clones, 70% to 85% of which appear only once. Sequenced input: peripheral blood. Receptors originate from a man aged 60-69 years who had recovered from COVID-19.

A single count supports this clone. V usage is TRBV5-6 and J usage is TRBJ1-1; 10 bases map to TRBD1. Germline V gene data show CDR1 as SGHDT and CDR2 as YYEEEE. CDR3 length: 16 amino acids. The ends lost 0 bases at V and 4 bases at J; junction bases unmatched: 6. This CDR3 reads CASSLARRTGGTEAFF. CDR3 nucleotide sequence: TGTGCCAGCAGCTTGGCCAGACGGACAGGGGGCACTGAAGCTTTCTTT.

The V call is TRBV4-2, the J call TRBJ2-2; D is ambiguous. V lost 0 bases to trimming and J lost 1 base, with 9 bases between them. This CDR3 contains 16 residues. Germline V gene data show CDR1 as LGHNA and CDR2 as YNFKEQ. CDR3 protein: CASSQDNSLNTGELFF. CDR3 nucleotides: TGTGCCAGCAGCCAAGATAACAGCCTGAACACCGGGGAGCTGTTTTTT.

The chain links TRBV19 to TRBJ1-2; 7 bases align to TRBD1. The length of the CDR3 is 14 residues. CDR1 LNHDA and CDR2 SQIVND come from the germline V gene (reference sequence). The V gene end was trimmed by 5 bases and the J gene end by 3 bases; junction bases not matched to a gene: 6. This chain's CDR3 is CASSLDRIYYGYTF. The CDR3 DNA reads TGTGCCAGTAGTTTGGACAGGATCTACTATGGCTACACCTTC.

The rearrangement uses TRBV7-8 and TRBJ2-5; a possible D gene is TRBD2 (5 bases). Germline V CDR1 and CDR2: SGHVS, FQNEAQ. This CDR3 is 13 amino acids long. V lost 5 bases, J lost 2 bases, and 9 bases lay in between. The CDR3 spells CASSGGAQETQYF. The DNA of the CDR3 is TGTGCCAGCAGCGGAGGAGCTCAAGAGACCCAGTACTTC.

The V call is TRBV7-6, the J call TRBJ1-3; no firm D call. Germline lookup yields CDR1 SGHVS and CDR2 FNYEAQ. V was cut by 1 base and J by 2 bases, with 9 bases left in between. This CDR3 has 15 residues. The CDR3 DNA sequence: TGTGCCAGCAGCTTAGGGTGGGGAGCTGGAAACACCATATATTTT. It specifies CASSLGWGAGNTIYF.

For the CDR3, the DNA is TGTGCCAGCAGCGTAGTCGGGGATGGAAACACCATATATTTT. It specifies CASSVVGDGNTIYF. V usage is TRBV9 and J usage is TRBJ1-3, with D unclear. The CDR3 consists of 14 residues. CDR1 and CDR2 from the germline V gene are SGDLS and YYNGEE. The V and J ends lost 0 bases and 3 bases respectively, with 7 bases between them.

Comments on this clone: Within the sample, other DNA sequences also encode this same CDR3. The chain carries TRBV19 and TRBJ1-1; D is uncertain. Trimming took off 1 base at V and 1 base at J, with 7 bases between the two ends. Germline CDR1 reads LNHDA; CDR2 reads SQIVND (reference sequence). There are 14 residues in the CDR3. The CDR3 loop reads CASSIGQANTEAFF. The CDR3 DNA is TGTGCCAGTAGTATAGGGCAGGCGAACACTGAAGCTTTCTTT.